This T cell receptor (beta chain) emerged from a study of blood T cell repertoires in COVID-19. Study-level background: Samples representing acute and convalescent COVID-19 were sourced from the United States, Italy and Spain.

TCRdb's table, derived via immunoSEQ multiplex PCR, lists solely in-frame clones and lacks some. The top ten clones hold about 3% of a sample with fewer than 350,000 clones, 91% of them seen once. The study assigned cohorts using participant-reported clinical history. A COVID-19 case had been met by exposed participants during the 2 weeks before study entry. Germline CDR1 reads SGHRS; CDR2 reads YFSETQ. The CDR3 runs 16 residues. Trimming took 4 bases from V and 0 from J; bases not matched to a gene: 3. The chain couples TRBV5-1 to TRBJ2-2, with TRBD2 identical over 10 bases. The TCR sequence derives from a man in his forties who had been exposed to COVID-19. Input material: PBMCs or T cells enriched from blood (not recorded which). The CDR3 spells CASSRTSGANTGELFF. The CDR3, as DNA: TGCGCCAGCAGCCGGACTAGCGGAGCGAACACCGGGGAGCTGTTTTTT.